The text below deals with one TCR beta chain. Its antigen is as yet unknown. A much larger clone differs by one base, so this may be a read error. The second PCR ran roughly 6 to 11 cycles with a sample-barcoded 5' primer and J-beta primers. With 12 random nucleotides, a template-switch adaptor tagged each individual cDNA molecule. TCRdb passed the 5' RACE reads through MiXCR, listing each CDR3 protein once. Among some 1.5 million distinct CDR3 sequences listed, 35% to 45% were seen once. Those donating, healthy Caucasian individuals from Russia, were aged roughly 6 to 95. These data belong to a study of blood T cells in healthy people across ages. Study-wide results and limits: Unsorted PBMCs prevented conclusive naive versus antigen-experienced comparison. While age rose, TCR beta diversity per million T cells dropped in a roughly linear way.

From germline, CDR1 is SGHNT and CDR2 YYREEE (reference sequence). The length of the CDR3 is 14 residues. Sample: blood. This receptor was identified in a woman aged 18 to 35 in good health. V gene TRBV5-4 combines with J gene TRBJ2-3; 9 bases align to TRBD2. The CDR3 sequence: CAGSSGLAPDTQYF. In DNA form, the CDR3 reads TGTGCCGGCAGCTCGGGACTAGCTCCAGATACGCAGTATTTT.